A single sample gave rise to the 27 T cell receptor beta chains below, sequenced in a study of metastatic and nonmetastatic thyroid tumors. Until they underwent thyroid surgery, no patient had received any treatment. TCRdb re-clonotyped the PCR reads via MiXCR. The sample shows approximately 7,000 clones, about two fifths of them seen only once. Sequenced: tumor tissue. The receptors originated from a female donor with papillary thyroid cancer or a benign thyroid nodule (not recorded which). Some clones in this sample may be carry-over from other donors' samples.

This clone has only a few counts. The junction departs from the called germline gene at one end, perhaps through a read error. This sample also contains other DNA sequences that code for the same CDR3. J is TRBJ2-3 and V is TRBV27, with a weak D call TRBD1 (5 bases). Germline V gene data show CDR1 as MNHEY and CDR2 as SMNVEV (reference sequence). The CDR3 is made up of 12 amino acids. The chain's CDR3 is CASSPGTDTQYF. The CDR3 DNA sequence: TGTGCTAGCAGTCCAGGGACAGATACGCAGTATTTT.

The V gene is TRBV6-1, the J gene TRBJ1-4; unclear D gene. The CDR3 length is 17 residues. V was pared by 2 bases and J by 0 bases, with 13 bases between. The germline V gene encodes CDR1 MNHNS and CDR2 SASEGT. For the CDR3, the DNA is TGTGCCAGCAGTGAACAGCCCCACTTTGCAACTAATGAAAAACTGTTTTTT. It is translated as CASSEQPHFATNEKLFF.

The rearrangement uses TRBV20-1 and TRBJ2-7; 8 bases match TRBD2. V was clipped by 6 bases and J by 0 bases; unmatched bases: 4. The CDR3 covers 13 residues. Germline assignment: CDR1 DFQATT and CDR2 SNEGSKA (reference sequence). CDR3 sequence (DNA): TGCAGTGCCGAAAGCGGGAGCTCCTACGAGCAGTACTTC. Amino acids: CSAESGSSYEQYF.

The CDR3 region is CASSQVWYSPLHF. The CDR3 DNA reads TGTGCCAGCAGCCAAGTCTGGTATTCACCCCTCCACTTT. The chain links TRBV3-1 to TRBJ1-6; D is unclear. The germline V and J ends were trimmed by 1 base and 8 bases, with 6 bases remaining between them. Germline CDR1 and CDR2: LGHDT and YNNKEL (reference sequence). The CDR3 sequence is 13 residues long.

V usage is TRBV5-1 and J usage is TRBJ1-2; the D gene is possibly TRBD1 (5 bases). This CDR3 spans 14 amino acids. CDR1 is SGHRS and CDR2 is YFSETQ in the germline V gene. V lost 6 bases and J 2 bases, leaving 14 bases between the germline ends. The CDR3 spells CASKTGGVNYGYTF. The CDR3 DNA reads as TGCGCCAGCAAAACAGGTGGAGTCAACTATGGCTACACCTTC.

This chain joins TRBV5-1 and TRBJ2-3; D is possibly TRBD1 or TRBD2 (5 bases each). Germline loops: CDR1 SGHRS, CDR2 YFSETQ. The CDR3 extends over 15 amino acids. Trimming took off 3 bases at V and 6 bases at J, with 17 bases between the two ends. In DNA, the CDR3 is TGCGCCAGCAGCTGGGGGTTACAAAAGTTGGATACGCAGTATTTT. Its translation is CASSWGLQKLDTQYF.

Relative to its sample, this clone is medium-sized. This sample also contains other DNA sequences that code for the same CDR3. The chain employs TRBV20-1 and TRBJ2-2; no clear D gene. CDR1 is DFQATT, CDR2 SNEGSKA, per germline (reference sequence). This CDR3 comprises 13 residues. V lost 1 base, J lost 0 bases, and 3 bases lay in between. The CDR3 DNA follows: TGCAGTGCTAGAGCAGCGAACACCGGGGAGCTGTTTTTT. Its translation: CSARAANTGELFF.

The rearrangement uses TRBV4-2 and TRBJ1-5, with a weak D call TRBD1 (5 bases). Trimming removed 0 bases from V and 1 base from J, with 7 bases in between. CDR3 size: 15 residues. CDR1 and CDR2 from the germline V gene are LGHNA and YNFKEQ. This CDR3 is CASSQEGGSNQPQHF. The CDR3 DNA follows: TGTGCCAGCAGCCAAGAGGGGGGGAGCAATCAGCCCCAGCATTTT.

The sample holds a few counts of this clone. The CDR3 sequence is CASSRANTGELFF. For the CDR3, the DNA is TGTGCCAGTAGTAGGGCAAACACCGGGGAGCTGTTTTTT. The chain uses TRBV19 and TRBJ2-2, with D uncertain. CDR1 and CDR2 from the germline V gene are LNHDA and SQIVND (reference sequence). CDR3 length: 13 residues. Trimming pared 4 bases from V and 2 bases from J, leaving 5 bases between.

This rearrangement joins TRBV20-1 to TRBJ1-1, with D possibly being TRBD1 (5 bases). Germline V gene data show CDR1 as DFQATT and CDR2 as SNEGSKA (reference sequence). The V gene lost 1 base and the J gene lost 8 bases, with 8 bases spanning the gap. This CDR3 comprises 11 residues. CDR3 in DNA: TGCAGTGCTAGAGCCGACAGCGAAGCTTTCTTT. It specifies CSARADSEAFF.

The rearrangement joins TRBV19 to TRBJ2-5; 8 bases match TRBD1. The DNA matches TRBJ2-1 better at its end, which makes the J call doubtful. This CDR3 is built from 13 residues. Germline V gene sequence: CDR1 LNHDA, CDR2 SQIVND (reference sequence). The CDR3 loop is CASSIPTGAEQFF. The CDR3 bases are TGTGCCAGTAGTATCCCGACAGGGGCTGAGCAGTTCTTC.

In this sample, this clone turned up a few times. This rearrangement joins TRBV19 to TRBJ2-6; D gene ambiguous. Per the germline V gene, CDR1 is LNHDA and CDR2 is SQIVND (reference sequence). The CDR3 is 13 residues long. The V end lost 2 bases, the J end lost 10 bases, and 9 bases lay between the germline ends. The CDR3 coding sequence is TGTGCCAGTAGTATATTCGGCCAGAACGTCCTGACTTTC. Its translation is CASSIFGQNVLTF.

This clone ranks as large. The J gene is TRBJ1-1, the V gene TRBV18; D is possibly TRBD1 (6 bases). Trimming took 6 bases from V and 7 from J, leaving 21 bases between them. There are 15 residues in the CDR3. Germline assignment: CDR1 KGHSH and CDR2 LQKENI. The CDR3 region is CASSRLLDRMDEAFF. CDR3 sequence (DNA): TGTGCCAGCTCCCGACTTTTGGACAGAATGGATGAAGCTTTCTTT.

This chain connects TRBV20-1 to TRBJ1-2; 8 bases line up with TRBD1. With 2 bases clipped from V and 5 bases from J, the junction kept 13 bases outside the gene matches. Per germline, CDR1 DFQATT and CDR2 SNEGSKA (reference sequence). CDR3 length: 16 residues. CDR3: CSARPTRDRLQYGYTF. For the CDR3, the DNA is TGCAGTGCTAGACCTACCCGGGACAGGCTGCAGTATGGCTACACCTTC.

This clone showed up many times. An end of the junction differs from the germline gene, which may be a read error. V usage is TRBV11-1 and J usage is TRBJ2-3; possible D gene TRBD1, 8 bases. The CDR3 extends over 17 amino acids. Germline CDR1 SGHAT, CDR2 FQDESV (reference sequence). In DNA, the CDR3 is TGTGCCAGCAGCTTAGGTACAGGGGGAGGGAGCACAGGTACGCAGTATTTT. Its translation: CASSLGTGGGSTGTQYF. Together with reference TRBV11-1 and TRBJ2-3, the CDR3 gives the full variable domain: EAEVAQSPRYKITEKSQAVAFWCDPISGHATLYWYRQILGQGPELLVQFQDESVVDDSQLPKDRFSAERLKGVDSTLKIQPAELGDSAMYLCASSLGTGGGSTGTQYFGPGTRLTVL.

This rearrangement joins TRBV12-3 or TRBV12-4 to TRBJ2-1; TRBD2 matches 9 bases. J was trimmed by 9 bases and V by 8 bases; bases with no gene match: 8. CDR3 length: 13 amino acids. CDR3 amino acids: CASSGGRAGEQFF. CDR3 in DNA: TGTGCCAGCTCGGGCGGGAGGGCGGGTGAGCAGTTCTTC.

The chain combines TRBV19 with TRBJ1-4; 9 positions agree with TRBD1. J lost 14 bases, V lost 5 bases, and 12 bases had no gene match. The length of the CDR3 is 14 residues. Germline loops: CDR1 LNHDA, CDR2 SQIVND (reference sequence). This CDR3 is CASSSGTGKLRLFF. Here the CDR3 DNA reads TGTGCCAGTAGTTCCGGGACAGGGAAACTTCGCCTGTTTTTT. The complete variable domain, with remaining parts taken from reference TRBV19 and TRBJ1-4, reads DGGITQSPKYLFRKEGQNVTLSCEQNLNHDAMYWYRQDPGQGLRLIYYSQIVNDFQKGDIAEGYSVSREKKESFPLTVTSAQKNPTAFYLCASSSGTGKLRLFFGSGTQLSVL.

This chain connects TRBV10-2 to TRBJ1-1; a weak D match, TRBD1 (6 bases). The CDR3 sequence is 14 residues long. CDR1 and CDR2 (germline): WSHSY, SAAADI. The V gene lost 0 bases and the J gene lost 4 bases, with 9 bases spanning the gap. Here the CDR3 reads CASSESNRATEAFF. The CDR3 DNA reads as TGCGCCAGCAGTGAGTCGAACAGGGCCACTGAAGCTTTCTTT.

This clone is large (0.1 to 1%) within its sample. The chain carries TRBV5-8 and TRBJ1-3, with D possibly TRBD1 on 5 matching bases. V lost 6 bases to trimming and J lost 1 base, with 14 bases between them. Germline CDR1 and CDR2: SGHTS and YDEGEE. This CDR3 is 15 amino acids long. The CDR3, as DNA: TGTGCCAGCACCGAACCAGGGACGTCTGGAAACACCATATATTTT. Translated, it gives CASTEPGTSGNTIYF.

The V and J genes are TRBV6-1 and TRBJ1-3; the match to TRBD1 covers 8 bases. CDR3 length: 16 amino acids. Losses at the gene ends were 2 bases for V and 3 bases for J; bases not matched to a gene: 6. CDR1 and CDR2 from the germline V gene are MNHNS and SASEGT. The CDR3 nucleotides are TGTGCCAGCAGTGAATCGGACAGGGAAGGTGGAAACACCATATATTTT. Translation: CASSESDREGGNTIYF.

This rearrangement joins TRBV11-2 to TRBJ2-1, with D uncertain. The germline V gene encodes CDR1 SGHAT and CDR2 FQNNGV. V was shortened by 0 bases and J by 2 bases, with 8 bases between the two germline ends. The CDR3 extends over 15 amino acids. The CDR3 sequence is CASSLERGAYNEQFF. DNA for the CDR3: TGTGCCAGCAGCTTAGAACGAGGTGCCTACAATGAGCAGTTCTTC.

The J gene is TRBJ2-7, the V gene TRBV7-4; the match to TRBD1 covers 7 bases. Losses at the gene ends were 3 bases for V and 5 bases for J; bases not matched to a gene: 4. This CDR3 is 13 amino acids long. The germline V gene encodes CDR1 SGHVT and CDR2 SQSDAQ. CDR3 sequence (DNA): TGTGCCAGCAGCTTGACAGGGATCAACGAGCAGTACTTC. Its protein product is CASSLTGINEQYF.

With regard to this clone: One junction end does not reproduce the germline sequence, and a read error may be involved. The chain joins TRBV6-9 to TRBJ1-4; TRBD1 is a possible D gene (5 bases). CDR3 length: 14 amino acids. CDR1 and CDR2 from the germline V gene are MNHGY and SVAAGI. The CDR3 region is CASLIGATNEKLSF. CDR3 sequence (DNA): TGTGCCAGCCTAATCGGGGCGACGAATGAAAAACTGTCTTTT.

There are many counts of this clone. A read error may be the cause here, since a much bigger clone is one base away. Distinct nucleotide sequences in the sample also encode this CDR3. The chain links TRBV15 to TRBJ2-1; D unresolved. CDR3 length equals 15 residues. The V end was cut by 4 bases, the J end by 0 bases, with 10 bases between. Germline loops: CDR1 LNHNV, CDR2 YYDKDF (reference sequence). CDR3: CATSTGQFSYNEQFF. Here the CDR3 DNA reads TGTGCCACCAGCACTGGGCAGTTCTCCTACAATGAGCAGTTCTTC.

Within the sample, this clone is medium-sized. This sequence joins TRBV27 and TRBJ2-3; no clear D gene. The CDR3 covers 17 residues. Per germline, CDR1 MNHEY and CDR2 SMNVEV (reference sequence). Trimming removed 3 bases at V and 0 bases at J, with 16 bases between. The CDR3 loop is CASSFRMTVSSTDTQYF. The CDR3 bases are TGTGCCAGCAGTTTTAGAATGACGGTCTCTAGCACAGATACGCAGTATTTT.

This clone is categorized as large. This chain's CDR3 is CASSFLLAGGRSSYEQYF. The CDR3 DNA reads TGTGCCAGCAGTTTCCTACTAGCGGGCGGGCGTAGCTCCTACGAGCAGTACTTC. V is TRBV28 and J is TRBJ2-7; the match to TRBD2 covers 9 bases. The CDR3 contains 18 residues. J gave up 0 bases and V 3 bases, and 12 bases lay outside the gene matches. Germline V CDR1 and CDR2: MDHEN, SYDVKM.

J is TRBJ2-2 and V is TRBV20-1; D is unresolved. CDR1 DFQATT and CDR2 SNEGSKA come from the germline V gene (reference sequence). Between the trimmed V and J ends, which lost 1 base and 2 bases, there was a span of 5 bases. The length of the CDR3 is 13 residues. This CDR3 is CSARGQNTGELFF. CDR3 sequence (DNA): TGCAGTGCTAGAGGACAAAACACCGGGGAGCTGTTTTTT.